This T cell receptor beta chain was sequenced for a study of blood T cell repertoires in COVID-19. Whole-study context: Samples taken during acute and convalescent COVID-19 were collected in the United States, Italy and Spain.

Original processing notes: Using reference gene primer amplification, nucleated cell counts were estimated. Some clones are missing from TCRdb's copy, which holds only in-frame ones; the method was immunoSEQ multiplex PCR. Clonal size and the V and J genes are those of that table, whereas D and trimming came from the DNA. The table includes some 200,000 clones, approximately 80% detected once. Germline V lookup: CDR1 LNHDA, CDR2 SQIVND (reference sequence). The CDR3 is 13 residues long. The germline V and J ends were trimmed by 5 bases and 5 bases, with 10 bases remaining between them. The chain combines TRBV19 with TRBJ2-1, with TRBD1 as a possible D gene (5 bases). What was sequenced was PBMCs or T cells enriched from blood (not recorded which). The sequence derives from a woman aged 40-49 years with acute COVID-19. CDR3 sequence (DNA): TGTGCCAGTAGTTCAAGACAGCACAATGAGCAGTTCTTC. Translation gives CASSSRQHNEQFF.